This TCR beta chain came from a study of PD-L1 blockade in urothelial cancer. Study overall: Blood analysis occurred 3 weeks (second dose) and 6 weeks after treatment start.

J lost 6 bases, V lost 4 bases, and 9 bases had no gene match. Looked up from germline, CDR1 is SGHRS and CDR2 is YFSETQ. CDR3 length: 14 residues. Time point of the sample: pretreatment peripheral blood. Assay used: immunoSEQ multiplex PCR; TCRdb lists only in-frame clones, some missing. Among approximately 50,000 clones listed, 80% to 90% were seen once. V usage is TRBV5-1 and J usage is TRBJ1-1, with 7 bases aligning to TRBD1. This clonotype originated in a man in his 70s with urothelial cancer. This specimen consisted of PBMCs, obtained around atezolizumab (anti-PD-L1) treatment. The chain's CDR3 is CASSPRTGPAEAFF. The CDR3 DNA reads TGCGCCAGCAGCCCCCGGACAGGTCCCGCTGAAGCTTTCTTT.